This entry describes one TCR beta chain. Its antigen is currently unknown. This record comes from a study of T cell repertoires in cytomegalovirus infection. The CDR3 loop spans 18 amino acids. V shed 4 bases and J 4 bases; nucleotides not matched to a gene: 16. Per the germline V gene, CDR1 is LGHNA and CDR2 is YNFKEQ. Using its own MiXCR run on the reads, TCRdb lists one record per CDR3 protein. The sample has about 130,000 distinct CDR3 sequences, 20% to 30% seen once; the top ten hold approximately 35%. Sequencing input: PBMCs, sequenced either directly or after in vitro stimulation (not recorded which). The chain links TRBV4-2 to TRBJ2-7; 10 nucleotides line up with TRBD2. The sequence came from a human donor in good health (CMV status not recorded). Some clones in this sample may be carry-over from other donors' samples. The CDR3 loop is CASSLGLAATLDLYEQYF. The CDR3 DNA reads as TGTGCCAGCAGCCTTGGACTAGCGGCAACCTTAGACCTTTACGAGCAGTACTTC.